The 5 T cell receptor beta chains listed next were all sequenced from one sample in a study of blood T cells in healthy people across ages. A second PCR, run for roughly 7 to 12 cycles, used a sample-barcoded 5' primer plus a J-beta primer mix. MiXCR, run by TCRdb on the 5' RACE reads, gives a single entry per CDR3 protein. The table lists 800,000 to 900,000 distinct CDR3 sequences, approximately 65% of them singletons. The sequencing sample was made of blood. These receptors were obtained from a young man in good health.

The rearrangement uses TRBV7-3 and TRBJ2-3; either TRBD1 or TRBD2 may supply D (5 bases each). The CDR3 covers 16 residues. Trimming shortened V by 5 bases and J by 0 bases, and 15 bases separated the two germline ends. Germline loops: CDR1 SGHTA, CDR2 FQGTGA. CDR3 amino acids: CASSPGTARSTDTQYF. The CDR3 region has the DNA TGTGCCAGCAGCCCCGGGACGGCGAGAAGCACAGATACGCAGTATTTT.

The chain is built from TRBV25-1 and TRBJ1-6; no clear D gene. Per germline, CDR1 MGHDK and CDR2 SYGVNS. Trimming removed 2 bases from V and 7 bases from J, with 6 bases in between. CDR3 length: 13 residues. The CDR3 here is CASSEDGNSPLHF. Here the CDR3 DNA reads TGTGCCAGCAGTGAAGACGGGAATTCACCCCTCCACTTT.

The rearrangement joins TRBV28 to TRBJ2-1; D gene unclear. The V gene lost 6 bases and the J gene lost 5 bases, with 8 bases spanning the gap. The CDR3 contains 12 residues. The germline V gene has CDR1 MDHEN and CDR2 SYDVKM. The CDR3 nucleotides are TGTGCCAGCAGAGGGCTCGACAATGAGCAGTTCTTC. The encoded protein is CASRGLDNEQFF.

V is TRBV20-1 and J is TRBJ1-2; 7 positions match TRBD1. Germline lookup yields CDR1 DFQATT and CDR2 SNEGSKA (reference sequence). CDR3 length: 12 amino acids. V gave up 2 bases and J gave up 4 bases; unmatched junction bases: 1. CDR3 sequence: CSARRGRYGYTF. DNA of the CDR3: TGCAGTGCTAGAAGGGGGCGCTATGGCTACACCTTC.

This sequence joins TRBV28 and TRBJ2-7; 11 bases line up with TRBD2. After removal of 4 bases from V and 0 bases from J, the junction contained 5 bases not matched to a gene. Germline CDR1 MDHEN, CDR2 SYDVKM. The CDR3 is made up of 16 amino acids. CDR3 sequence reads: CASSSMTSGNSYEQYF. As DNA, the CDR3 is TGTGCCAGCAGTTCTATGACTAGCGGGAACTCCTACGAGCAGTACTTC.